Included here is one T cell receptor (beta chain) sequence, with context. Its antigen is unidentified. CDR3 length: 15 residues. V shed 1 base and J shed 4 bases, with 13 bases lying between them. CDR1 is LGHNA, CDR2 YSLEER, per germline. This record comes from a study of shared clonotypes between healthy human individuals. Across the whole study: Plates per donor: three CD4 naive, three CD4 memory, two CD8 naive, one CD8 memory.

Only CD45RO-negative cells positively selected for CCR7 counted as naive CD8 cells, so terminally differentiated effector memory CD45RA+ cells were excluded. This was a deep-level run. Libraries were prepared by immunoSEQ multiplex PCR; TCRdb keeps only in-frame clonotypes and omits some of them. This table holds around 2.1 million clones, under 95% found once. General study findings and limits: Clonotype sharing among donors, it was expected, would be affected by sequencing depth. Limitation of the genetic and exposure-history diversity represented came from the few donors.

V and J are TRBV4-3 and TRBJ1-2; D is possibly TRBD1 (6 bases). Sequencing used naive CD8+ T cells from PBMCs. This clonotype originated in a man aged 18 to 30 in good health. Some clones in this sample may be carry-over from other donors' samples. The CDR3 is CASSQGAGAGYGYTF. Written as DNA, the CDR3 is TGCGCCAGCAGCCAAGGGGCGGGGGCCGGCTATGGCTACACCTTC.